These T cell receptor beta chains were read from a single sample in a study of neurological immune-mediated disorders. TCRdb re-called the 5' RACE reads through MiXCR, storing one row per CDR3 protein. The sample consists of about 21,000 distinct CDR3 sequences, about 15% of them appearing once. Sequencing used PBMCs. These receptors all come from a female donor with HTLV-1-associated myelopathy (HAM/TSP). Both conserved end residues are part of each CDR3. Each record gives: D gene, clone size, J gene, V gene, CDR3 DNA, CDR3 protein. A D gene is named only where the DNA matches it firmly. Clone size is stated in some rows and not others, as once, few, many or a class when expanded.

D gene: NA
clone size: medium-sized
J gene: TRBJ2-4
V gene: TRBV28
CDR3 DNA: TGTGCCAGCACACCGGGACTAGCCAAAAACATTCAGTACTTC
CDR3 protein: CASTPGLAKNIQYF

D gene: TRBD1
clone size: many
J gene: TRBJ2-7
V gene: TRBV20-1
CDR3 DNA: TGCAGTGCTAGAGACAAGACAGGGGGCAGGTACGAGCAGTACTTC
CDR3 protein: CSARDKTGGRYEQYF

D gene: NA
clone size: many
J gene: TRBJ2-5
V gene: TRBV7-2
CDR3 DNA: TGTGCCAGCAGCTTAGAGGCTAGGAGAGAGACCCAGTACTTC
CDR3 protein: CASSLEARRETQYF

D gene: TRBD1
clone size: many
J gene: TRBJ1-4
V gene: TRBV20-1
CDR3 DNA: TGCAGTGCTAGAGATGAAACCGCGACAGGGGGCAATTATGAAAAACTGTTTTTT
CDR3 protein: CSARDETATGGNYEKLFF

D gene: TRBD1
clone size: few
J gene: TRBJ2-7
V gene: TRBV5-5
CDR3 DNA: TGTGCCAGCAGCTTGGCCGGGACAGACAGCTACGAGCAGTACTTC
CDR3 protein: CASSLAGTDSYEQYF

D gene: TRBD1
clone size: many
J gene: TRBJ2-7
V gene: TRBV5-5
CDR3 DNA: TGTGCCAGCAGCTTGGAAGACAGGGCTCCACTTTTCAGCGAGCAGTACTTC
CDR3 protein: CASSLEDRAPLFSEQYF

D gene: TRBD1
clone size: many
J gene: TRBJ1-1
V gene: TRBV12-3/TRBV12-4
CDR3 DNA: TGTGCCAGCAGGTTTCAGGGGGGCACTGAAGCTTTCTTT
CDR3 protein: CASRFQGGTEAFF

D gene: NA
clone size: many
J gene: TRBJ2-3
V gene: TRBV4-1
CDR3 DNA: TGCGCCAGCAGCCAAGATCGTGAAGATACGCAGTATTTT
CDR3 protein: CASSQDREDTQYF

D gene: NA
clone size: many
J gene: TRBJ2-7
V gene: TRBV12-5
CDR3 DNA: TGTGCTAGCCGATGGGATTCCTACGAGCAGTACTTC
CDR3 protein: CASRWDSYEQYF

D gene: TRBD2
clone size: many
J gene: TRBJ2-1
V gene: TRBV20-1
CDR3 DNA: TGCAGTGCTAGCGGCCTAGCGGGAGGTGAGCAGTTCTTC
CDR3 protein: CSASGLAGGEQFF

D gene: NA
clone size: many
J gene: TRBJ2-5
V gene: TRBV5-1
CDR3 DNA: TGCGCCAGCAGCCGGGCAGGTCTCCAAGAGACCCAGTACTTC
CDR3 protein: CASSRAGLQETQYF

D gene: TRBD1
clone size: many
J gene: TRBJ1-2
V gene: TRBV7-2
CDR3 DNA: TGTGCCAGCAGCTTAAGCGGAGGGGGCAACTATGGCTACACCTTC
CDR3 protein: CASSLSGGGNYGYTF

D gene: TRBD2
clone size: many
J gene: TRBJ2-7
V gene: TRBV4-1
CDR3 DNA: TGCGCCAGCAGCCAAGACGGAATAGCGGGGAGCTACGAGCAGTACTTC
CDR3 protein: CASSQDGIAGSYEQYF

D gene: NA
clone size: NA
J gene: TRBJ1-1
V gene: TRBV5-1
CDR3 DNA: TGCGCCATCAGCAAACAGGGTTCATCCCTGGACACTGAAGCTTTCTTT
CDR3 protein: CAISKQGSSLDTEAFF

D gene: NA
clone size: many
J gene: TRBJ2-7
V gene: TRBV10-3
CDR3 DNA: TGTGCCATCAGTGAAGTAGGGACCGCCGACGAGCAGTACTTC
CDR3 protein: CAISEVGTADEQYF

D gene: NA
clone size: many
J gene: TRBJ1-5
V gene: TRBV20-1
CDR3 DNA: TGCAGTGCTAGAGCTGGAGGACTCAATAGCAATCAGCCCCAGCATTTT
CDR3 protein: CSARAGGLNSNQPQHF

D gene: TRBD1
clone size: few
J gene: TRBJ2-3
V gene: TRBV6-5
CDR3 DNA: TGTGCCAGCAGTCGGCCAGGGGGTCCCGCCGCGTGGTATTTT
CDR3 protein: CASSRPGGPAAWYF

D gene: TRBD2
clone size: medium-sized
J gene: TRBJ2-7
V gene: TRBV20-1
CDR3 DNA: TGCAGTGCCGTAGCGGGGGGGCTGTACGAGCAGTACTTC
CDR3 protein: CSAVAGGLYEQYF

D gene: NA
clone size: many
J gene: TRBJ2-2
V gene: TRBV20-1
CDR3 DNA: TGCAGTGCTAGAGATCCAGGGAGCAACACCGGGGAGCTGTTTTTT
CDR3 protein: CSARDPGSNTGELFF

D gene: TRBD1
clone size: many
J gene: TRBJ1-2
V gene: TRBV6-5
CDR3 DNA: TGTGCCACACGACAGGGGGACTATGACTACACCTTC
CDR3 protein: CATRQGDYDYTF

D gene: NA
clone size: many
J gene: TRBJ2-3
V gene: TRBV19
CDR3 DNA: TGTGCCAGTAGTCCAGGTGGGGAAGGTACAGATACGCAGTATTTT
CDR3 protein: CASSPGGEGTDTQYF

D gene: TRBD1
clone size: many
J gene: TRBJ2-2
V gene: TRBV6-2/TRBV6-3
CDR3 DNA: TGTGCCAGCACCCAGGCCATTGACAGGGCGGGCACCGGGGAGCTGTTTTTT
CDR3 protein: CASTQAIDRAGTGELFF

D gene: TRBD1
clone size: many
J gene: TRBJ2-7
V gene: TRBV2
CDR3 DNA: TGTGCCAGCAGGACGACAGGGGGGTCCTACGAGCAGTACTTC
CDR3 protein: CASRTTGGSYEQYF

D gene: NA
clone size: medium-sized
J gene: TRBJ2-7
V gene: TRBV10-3
CDR3 DNA: TGTGCCATCAGTGAGTCAAGGGTCTCCTACGAGCAGTACTTC
CDR3 protein: CAISESRVSYEQYF

D gene: NA
clone size: NA
J gene: TRBJ1-2
V gene: TRBV3-1
CDR3 DNA: TGTGCCAGCAGCCGACAAGGAGGGGAGGATGGCTACACCTTC
CDR3 protein: CASSRQGGEDGYTF

D gene: NA
clone size: NA
J gene: TRBJ2-7
V gene: TRBV12-3/TRBV12-4
CDR3 DNA: TGTGCCAGCAGTGTGGGGTATAGCTCCTACGAGCAGTACTTC
CDR3 protein: CASSVGYSSYEQYF

D gene: NA
clone size: many
J gene: TRBJ1-1
V gene: TRBV29-1
CDR3 DNA: TGCAGCGTTGTTGGCAGGGATTGGACTGAAGCTTTCTTT
CDR3 protein: CSVVGRDWTEAFF

D gene: NA
clone size: many
J gene: TRBJ1-2
V gene: TRBV7-8
CDR3 DNA: TGTGCCAGCAGCCAGGTCCGAACCCCGACGGGTAACTATGGCTACACCTTC
CDR3 protein: CASSQVRTPTGNYGYTF

D gene: TRBD2
clone size: many
J gene: TRBJ2-3
V gene: TRBV7-3
CDR3 DNA: TGTGCCAGCGGCGGGGGACCCTCTAGCACAGATACGCAGTATTTT
CDR3 protein: CASGGGPSSTDTQYF

D gene: NA
clone size: NA
J gene: TRBJ2-7
V gene: TRBV5-1
CDR3 DNA: TGCGCCAGCAGCTTGTCCCCACGGGACGAGCAGTACTTC
CDR3 protein: CASSLSPRDEQYF

D gene: NA
clone size: once
J gene: TRBJ1-1
V gene: TRBV5-1
CDR3 DNA: TGCGCCAGCAGCTGGACATCGAACACTGAAGCTTTCTTT
CDR3 protein: CASSWTSNTEAFF

D gene: TRBD2
clone size: many
J gene: TRBJ2-3
V gene: TRBV5-6
CDR3 DNA: TGTGCCAGCAGCTTGCCGTCGGGACTGAGGACTAGCGGGAGCACAGATACGCAGTATTTT
CDR3 protein: CASSLPSGLRTSGSTDTQYF

D gene: TRBD1
clone size: NA
J gene: TRBJ1-4
V gene: TRBV27
CDR3 DNA: TGTGCCAGCAGACAATCGAGACAGGGTGAAAAACTGTTTTTT
CDR3 protein: CASRQSRQGEKLFF

D gene: NA
clone size: many
J gene: TRBJ1-2
V gene: TRBV5-1
CDR3 DNA: TGCGCCAGCAGCTTGGGATCCGCAGGGATAGGGGGCTACACCTTC
CDR3 protein: CASSLGSAGIGGYTF

D gene: NA
clone size: many
J gene: TRBJ1-2
V gene: TRBV25-1
CDR3 DNA: TGTGCCAGCAGTGAATCGGGAGGGAACTATGGCTACACCTTC
CDR3 protein: CASSESGGNYGYTF

D gene: NA
clone size: NA
J gene: TRBJ2-1
V gene: TRBV7-8
CDR3 DNA: TGTGCCAGCAGCCAGGGACCTCCGGTCTCCTACAATGAGCAGTTCTTC
CDR3 protein: CASSQGPPVSYNEQFF

D gene: NA
clone size: many
J gene: TRBJ1-2
V gene: TRBV4-3
CDR3 DNA: TGCGCCAGCAGCTCACGACGGACCCTCTATGGCTACACCTTC
CDR3 protein: CASSSRRTLYGYTF

D gene: NA
clone size: once
J gene: TRBJ1-1
V gene: TRBV7-9
CDR3 DNA: TGTGCCAGCAGCTTAGGTGTGACCGATGCTGAAGCTTTCTTT
CDR3 protein: CASSLGVTDAEAFF